The 10 T cell receptor beta chains given below trace back to one sample, sequenced in a study of cytomegalovirus exposure and HLA in healthy donors. PCR employed 60 Vbeta and 13 Jbeta primers. The assay was immunoSEQ multiplex PCR, and TCRdb's table has in-frame clones only and misses some. The table lists 110,000 or so clones, over 65% of them singletons. The specimen sequenced was PBMCs. The receptors here all came from a woman under 40 in good health and CMV-seropositive.

The chain combines TRBV18 with TRBJ2-7, with D perhaps TRBD1 (6 bases). The CDR3 sequence is 14 residues long. CDR1 is KGHSH, CDR2 LQKENI, per germline. The V and J ends lost 3 bases and 0 bases respectively, with 9 bases between them. The CDR3 protein is CASSPRDTSYEQYF. The DNA of the CDR3 is TGTGCCAGCTCACCCCGGGACACCTCCTACGAGCAGTACTTC. The full variable domain, with the rest looked up from reference TRBV18 and TRBJ2-7, is NAGVMQNPRHLVRRRGQEARLRCSPMKGHSHVYWYRQLPEEGLKFMVYLQKENIIDESGMPKERFSAEFPKEGPSILRIQQVVRGDSAAYFCASSPRDTSYEQYFGPGTRLTVT.

The V call is TRBV11-2, the J call TRBJ2-2; 7 nucleotides align to TRBD2. V trimming: 4 bases; J trimming: 6 bases; junction bases outside the gene matches: 14. CDR1 and CDR2 from the germline V gene are SGHAT and FQNNGV. This CDR3 comprises 17 residues. The CDR3 coding sequence is TGTGCCAGCAGCTCGGCCCCACAGCGGGATGTGGCCGGGGAGCTGTTTTTT. It yields the protein CASSSAPQRDVAGELFF.

The rearrangement joins TRBV30 to TRBJ1-5; D may be TRBD1 (5 bases). Germline assignment: CDR1 GTSNPN and CDR2 SVGIG (reference sequence). This CDR3 region has 15 residues. V lost 0 bases to trimming and J lost 2 bases, with 11 bases between them. The CDR3 nucleotides are TGTGCCTGGAGTGTAGGGGCGGCCGGCAATCAGCCCCAGCATTTT. Protein: CAWSVGAAGNQPQHF.

J is TRBJ1-1 and V is TRBV11-2; D is uncertain. The CDR3 has 15 amino acids. V lost 5 bases and J lost 0, with 13 bases in between. Germline assignment: CDR1 SGHAT and CDR2 FQNNGV. The CDR3 sequence: CASSLGGLMNTEAFF. CDR3 nucleotide sequence: TGTGCCAGCAGCCTCGGAGGGTTGATGAACACTGAAGCTTTCTTT.

This clone was detected only a few times. The V call is TRBV5-1, the J call TRBJ1-1, with D possibly being TRBD1 (6 bases). CDR3 size: 14 residues. V was trimmed by 4 bases and J by 0 bases, leaving 10 bases between them. In germline, CDR1 is SGHRS, CDR2 YFSETQ. The CDR3, as DNA: TGCGCCAGCAGCATAGGACAGATGAACACTGAAGCTTTCTTT. Its protein is CASSIGQMNTEAFF.

The chain employs TRBV7-9 and TRBJ1-1, with D possibly being TRBD1 (6 bases). V lost 5 bases and J lost 0, with 13 bases in between. The germline V gene has CDR1 SEHNR and CDR2 FQNEAQ (reference sequence). This CDR3 spans 15 amino acids. The DNA of the CDR3 is TGTGCCAGCAGCAGGGACAACCTTATGAACACTGAAGCTTTCTTT. Amino acid sequence: CASSRDNLMNTEAFF.

This chain uses TRBV5-1 with TRBJ2-3, with a weak D call TRBD2 (6 bases). The CDR3 contains 15 residues. Trimming took off 2 bases at V and 2 bases at J, with 12 bases between the two ends. Germline V CDR1 and CDR2: SGHRS, YFSETQ. CDR3 in amino acids: CASSFLASDTDTQYF. For the CDR3, the DNA is TGCGCCAGCAGCTTCCTAGCGAGCGACACAGATACGCAGTATTTT.

The chain couples TRBV7-9 to TRBJ2-3; no definite D call. This CDR3 comprises 14 residues. CDR1 SEHNR and CDR2 FQNEAQ come from the germline V gene (reference sequence). Trimming cost V 4 bases and J 4 bases, with 12 bases left between them. The CDR3 sequence: CASSSPFSSDTQYF. In DNA, the CDR3 is TGTGCCAGCAGCTCACCCTTTAGCTCAGATACGCAGTATTTT.

The chain couples TRBV7-8 to TRBJ2-1, with D uncertain. The germline CDR1 and CDR2 sequences are SGHVS and FQNEAQ. V lost 2 bases and J 2 bases, leaving 10 bases between the germline ends. The CDR3 consists of 15 residues. DNA for the CDR3: TGTGCCAGCAGCTTATCTACTCTAGCCTACAATGAGCAGTTCTTC. This encodes CASSLSTLAYNEQFF.

The V gene is TRBV15, the J gene TRBJ2-2, with 11 bases identical to TRBD1. V was clipped by 5 bases and J by 6 bases; unmatched bases: 14. The length of the CDR3 is 18 residues. CDR1 is LNHNV and CDR2 is YYDKDF in the germline V gene (reference sequence). CDR3 in amino acids: CATSRIPIPGQGAGELFF. The DNA of the CDR3 is TGTGCCACCAGCCGAATCCCGATACCGGGACAGGGGGCCGGGGAGCTGTTTTTT. The complete variable domain, with remaining parts taken from reference TRBV15 and TRBJ2-2, reads DAMVIQNPRYQVTQFGKPVTLSCSQTLNHNVMYWYQQKSSQAPKLLFHYYDKDFNNEADTPDNFQSRRPNTSFCFLDIRSPGLGDTAMYLCATSRIPIPGQGAGELFFGEGSRLTVL.